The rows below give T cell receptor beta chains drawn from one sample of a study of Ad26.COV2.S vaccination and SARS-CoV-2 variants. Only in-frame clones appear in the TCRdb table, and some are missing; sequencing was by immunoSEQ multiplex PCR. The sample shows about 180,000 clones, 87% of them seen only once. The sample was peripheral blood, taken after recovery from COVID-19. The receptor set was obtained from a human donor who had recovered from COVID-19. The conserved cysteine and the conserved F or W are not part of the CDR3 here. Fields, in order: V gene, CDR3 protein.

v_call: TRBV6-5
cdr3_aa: ASSYGGYNEQF

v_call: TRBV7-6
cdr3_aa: ASSSGSGNQPQH

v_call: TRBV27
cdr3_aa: ASSLEGVRSYNEQF

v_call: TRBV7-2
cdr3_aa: ASSLNGLPETQY

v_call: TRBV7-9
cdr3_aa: ASRNLDGNYGYT

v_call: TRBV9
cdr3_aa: ASSVTGGRSEAF

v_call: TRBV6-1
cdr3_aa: ASSERQQRKAIYGYT

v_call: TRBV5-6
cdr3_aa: ASSLGDHEQY

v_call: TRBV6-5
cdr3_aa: ASSGQGGMTDTQY

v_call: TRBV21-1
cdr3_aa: ASRPPLKSSYEQY

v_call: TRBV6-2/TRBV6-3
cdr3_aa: ASSYAGQGYEQY

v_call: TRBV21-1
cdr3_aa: ASSPLDRVQETQY

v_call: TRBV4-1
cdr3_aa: ASSQGPGRSTEAF

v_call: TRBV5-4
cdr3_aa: ASSLASGGSGSYEQY

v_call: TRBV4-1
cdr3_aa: ASSQRPKDTQY

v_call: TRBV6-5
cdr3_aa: ASSGLAVYNEQF

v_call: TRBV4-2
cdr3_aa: ASSQEGGAGYNEQF